Below, 6 T cell receptor beta chains from the same sample are listed, as sequenced in a study of blood T cell repertoires in COVID-19. Some clones are missing from TCRdb's copy, which holds only in-frame ones; the method was immunoSEQ multiplex PCR. The profile shows some 36,000 clones, 90% of them singletons. Sequenced material: peripheral blood. The receptors stem from a man aged 55 to 69 with active or convalescent COVID-19.

The gene calls are TRBV6-5 and TRBJ1-4, with D unresolved. The CDR3 is 14 amino acids. The germline V and J ends were trimmed by 6 bases and 4 bases, with 12 bases remaining between them. CDR1 and CDR2 (germline): MNHEY, SVGAGI. The CDR3 is CASSHGSHNEKLFF. CDR3 nucleotide sequence: TGTGCCAGCAGCCACGGTAGTCATAATGAAAAACTGTTTTTT.

In regard to this clone: This sample also contains other DNA sequences that code for the same CDR3. CDR3 amino acids: CASSPTGAVQPQHF. The CDR3 nucleotides are TGTGCCAGCTCACCAACAGGGGCCGTTCAGCCCCAGCATTTT. The V gene is TRBV18, the J gene TRBJ1-5; 7 bases line up with TRBD1. CDR3 size: 14 residues. Per germline, CDR1 KGHSH and CDR2 LQKENI. The trim removed 2 bases at V and 6 bases at J, leaving 4 bases unmatched.

The chain links TRBV5-5 to TRBJ2-1; no firm D call. Germline V CDR1 and CDR2: SGHKS, YYEKEE (reference sequence). V lost 3 bases, J lost 4 bases, and 17 bases lay in between. The CDR3 length is 16 residues. DNA of the CDR3: TGTGCCAGCAGCTCGGCTGCTCGCGGCGGATACAATGAGCAGTTCTTC. Translating it yields CASSSAARGGYNEQFF. The full variable domain, rest sourced from reference TRBV5-5 and TRBJ2-1, is DAGVTQSPTHLIKTRGQQVTLRCSPISGHKSVSWYQQVLGQGPQFIFQYYEKEERGRGNFPDRFSARQFPNYSSELNVNALLLGDSALYLCASSSAARGGYNEQFFGPGTRLTVL.

The rearrangement links TRBV29-1 to TRBJ1-2; 10 bases align to TRBD1. CDR1 and CDR2 (germline): SQVTM, ANQGSEA. With 6 bases clipped from V and 4 bases from J, the junction kept 5 bases outside the gene matches. The CDR3 extends over 13 amino acids. CDR3 nucleotide sequence: TGCAGCGTCCTGGGACAGGGGATCTATGGCTACACCTTC. Protein product: CSVLGQGIYGYTF.

This sequence joins TRBV10-2 and TRBJ1-5, with TRBD1 matching 8 bases. This CDR3 is built from 15 residues. The junction had 9 bases not matched to a gene; V was cut back by 4 bases and J by 7 bases. Germline values: CDR1 WSHSY, CDR2 SAAADI. The CDR3 region is CASSGLDRAEQPQHF. Written as DNA, the CDR3 is TGCGCCAGCAGTGGGCTGGACAGGGCGGAGCAGCCCCAGCATTTT.

The genes are TRBV20-1 and TRBJ2-5; D is undetermined. V was shortened by 4 bases and J by 2 bases, with 5 bases between the two germline ends. Per the germline V gene, CDR1 is DFQATT and CDR2 is SNEGSKA (reference sequence). The length of the CDR3 is 11 residues. In DNA, the CDR3 is TGCAGTGCTACTGTACAAGAGACCCAGTACTTC. Its translation is CSATVQETQYF.